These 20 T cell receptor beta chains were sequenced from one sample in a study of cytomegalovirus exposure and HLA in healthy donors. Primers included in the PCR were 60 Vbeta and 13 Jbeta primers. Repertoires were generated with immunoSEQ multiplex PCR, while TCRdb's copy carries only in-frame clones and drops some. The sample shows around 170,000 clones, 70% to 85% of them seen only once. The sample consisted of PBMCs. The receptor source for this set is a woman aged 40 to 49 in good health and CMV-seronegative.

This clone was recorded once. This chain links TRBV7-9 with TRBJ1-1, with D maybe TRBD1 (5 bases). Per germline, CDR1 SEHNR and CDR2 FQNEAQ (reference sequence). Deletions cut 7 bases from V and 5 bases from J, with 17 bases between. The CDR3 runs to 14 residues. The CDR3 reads CASTSIGRGTEAFF. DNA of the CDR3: TGTGCCAGCACCTCAATTGGGAGGGGAACTGAAGCTTTCTTT.

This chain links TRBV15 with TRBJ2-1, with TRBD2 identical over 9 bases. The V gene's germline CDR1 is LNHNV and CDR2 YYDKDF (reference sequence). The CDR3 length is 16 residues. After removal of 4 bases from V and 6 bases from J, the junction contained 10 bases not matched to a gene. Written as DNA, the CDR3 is TGTGCCACCAGCACCAGACCGGGACTAGCCCCCAATGAGCAGTTCTTC. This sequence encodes CATSTRPGLAPNEQFF.

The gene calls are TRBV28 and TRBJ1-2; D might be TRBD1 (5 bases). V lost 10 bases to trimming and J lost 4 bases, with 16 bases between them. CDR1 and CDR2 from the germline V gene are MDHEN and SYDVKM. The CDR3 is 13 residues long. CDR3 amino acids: CATLDTGPYGYTF. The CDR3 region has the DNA TGTGCCACTTTGGACACCGGTCCCTATGGCTACACCTTC.

The CDR3 region has the DNA TGCAGCGTTCAGAATAGCAATCAGCCCCAGCATTTT. This sequence encodes CSVQNSNQPQHF. This rearrangement joins TRBV29-1 to TRBJ1-5; D call uncertain. V lost 5 bases to trimming and J lost 0 bases, with 5 bases between them. Germline assignment: CDR1 SQVTM and CDR2 ANQGSEA. The CDR3 covers 12 residues.

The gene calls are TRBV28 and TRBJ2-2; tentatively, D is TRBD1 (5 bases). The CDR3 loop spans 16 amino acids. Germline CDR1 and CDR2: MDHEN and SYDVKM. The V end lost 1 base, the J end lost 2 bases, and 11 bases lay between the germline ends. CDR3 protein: CASSLFPGFNTGELFF. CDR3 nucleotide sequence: TGTGCCAGCAGTTTATTCCCAGGGTTTAACACCGGGGAGCTGTTTTTT.

CDR3 amino acids: CASSASGQITTYEQYF. DNA of the CDR3: TGTGCCAGCAGTGCCTCCGGACAGATAACCACCTACGAGCAGTACTTC. The chain joins TRBV27 to TRBJ2-7, with D possibly matching TRBD1 (6 bases). Trimming left V 5 bases short and J 2 bases short, with 19 bases between. Per the germline V gene, CDR1 is MNHEY and CDR2 is SMNVEV (reference sequence). The CDR3 covers 16 residues.

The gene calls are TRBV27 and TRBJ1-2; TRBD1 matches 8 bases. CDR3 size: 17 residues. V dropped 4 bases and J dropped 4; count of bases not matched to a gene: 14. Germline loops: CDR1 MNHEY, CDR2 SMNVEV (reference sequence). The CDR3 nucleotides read TGTGCCAGCAGTTCCCGCGGGCGGCAGGGGGCAGGCTATGGCTACACCTTC. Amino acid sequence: CASSSRGRQGAGYGYTF.

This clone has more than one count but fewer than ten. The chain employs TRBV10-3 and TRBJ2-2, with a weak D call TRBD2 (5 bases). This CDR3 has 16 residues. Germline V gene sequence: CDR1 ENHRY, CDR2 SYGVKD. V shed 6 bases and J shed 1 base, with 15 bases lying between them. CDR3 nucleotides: TGTGCCATCAGCCCCAGACTAAGCCAGAACACCGGGGAGCTGTTTTTT. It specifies CAISPRLSQNTGELFF.

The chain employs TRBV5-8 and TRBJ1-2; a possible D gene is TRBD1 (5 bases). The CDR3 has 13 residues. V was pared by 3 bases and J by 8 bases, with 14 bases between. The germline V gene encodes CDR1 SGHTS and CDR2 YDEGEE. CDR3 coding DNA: TGTGCCAGCAGCTGGGGCCTCCAGGGCGGCTACACCTTC. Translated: CASSWGLQGGYTF.

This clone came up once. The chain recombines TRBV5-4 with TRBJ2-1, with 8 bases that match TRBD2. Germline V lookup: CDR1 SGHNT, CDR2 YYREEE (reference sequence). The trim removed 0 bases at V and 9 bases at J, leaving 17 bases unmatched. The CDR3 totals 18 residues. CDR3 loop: CASSLANPSGSVFGEQFF. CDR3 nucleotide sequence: TGTGCCAGCAGCTTGGCCAATCCGAGCGGGAGCGTATTCGGTGAGCAGTTCTTC.

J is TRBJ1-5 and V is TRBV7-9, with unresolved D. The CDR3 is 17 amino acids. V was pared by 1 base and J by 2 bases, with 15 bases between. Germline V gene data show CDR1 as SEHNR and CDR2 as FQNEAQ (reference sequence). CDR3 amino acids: CASSLVLGETRNQPQHF. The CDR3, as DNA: TGTGCCAGCAGCTTAGTCCTCGGGGAAACTCGCAATCAGCCCCAGCATTTT.

The CDR3 sequence: CASSQVGTSSYNEQFF. DNA of the CDR3: TGTGCCAGCAGCCAAGTGGGGACTAGCTCCTACAATGAGCAGTTCTTC. The chain is built from TRBV4-2 and TRBJ2-1, with 8 positions matching TRBD2. This CDR3 comprises 16 residues. V lost 1 base, J lost 0 bases, and 2 bases stayed unmatched. Germline assignment: CDR1 LGHNA and CDR2 YNFKEQ.

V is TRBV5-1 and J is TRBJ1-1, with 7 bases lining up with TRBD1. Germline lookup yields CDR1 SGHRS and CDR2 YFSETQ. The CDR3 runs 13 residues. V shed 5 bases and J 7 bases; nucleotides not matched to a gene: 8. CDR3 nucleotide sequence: TGCGCCAGCAGAAATACCGGGACAGTTGAAGCTTTCTTT. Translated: CASRNTGTVEAFF.

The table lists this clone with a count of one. The DNA for the CDR3 is TGTGCCAGTTCATCGGGCGGGGTCGACACAGATACGCAGTATTTT. This sequence encodes CASSSGGVDTDTQYF. V gene TRBV6-7 combines with J gene TRBJ2-3, with D tentatively TRBD2 (6 bases). TRBV6-7 is classed as an ORF, of uncertain function. Trimming cost V 9 bases and J 2 bases, with 18 bases left between them. CDR3 length: 15 residues.

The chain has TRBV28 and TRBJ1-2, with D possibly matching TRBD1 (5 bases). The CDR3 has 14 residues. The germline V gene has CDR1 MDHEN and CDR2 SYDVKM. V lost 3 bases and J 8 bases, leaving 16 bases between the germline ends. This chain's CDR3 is CASSLPSLGEGYTF. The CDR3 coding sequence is TGTGCCAGCAGTTTGCCATCGTTAGGGGAAGGCTACACCTTC.

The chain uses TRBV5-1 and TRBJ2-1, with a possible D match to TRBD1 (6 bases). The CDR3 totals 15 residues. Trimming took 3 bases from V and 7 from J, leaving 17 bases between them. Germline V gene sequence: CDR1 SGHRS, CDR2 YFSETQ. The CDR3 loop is CASSWSSQGLNEQFF. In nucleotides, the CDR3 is TGCGCCAGCAGCTGGTCCTCTCAGGGGTTGAATGAGCAGTTCTTC.

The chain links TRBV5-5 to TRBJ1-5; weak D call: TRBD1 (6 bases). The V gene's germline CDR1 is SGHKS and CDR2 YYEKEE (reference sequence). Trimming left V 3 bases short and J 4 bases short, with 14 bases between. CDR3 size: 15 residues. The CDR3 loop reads CASSSDRGKNQPQHF. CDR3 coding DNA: TGTGCCAGCAGCTCGGACAGAGGCAAAAATCAGCCCCAGCATTTT. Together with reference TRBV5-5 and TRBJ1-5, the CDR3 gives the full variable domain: DAGVTQSPTHLIKTRGQQVTLRCSPISGHKSVSWYQQVLGQGPQFIFQYYEKEERGRGNFPDRFSARQFPNYSSELNVNALLLGDSALYLCASSSDRGKNQPQHFGDGTRLSIL.

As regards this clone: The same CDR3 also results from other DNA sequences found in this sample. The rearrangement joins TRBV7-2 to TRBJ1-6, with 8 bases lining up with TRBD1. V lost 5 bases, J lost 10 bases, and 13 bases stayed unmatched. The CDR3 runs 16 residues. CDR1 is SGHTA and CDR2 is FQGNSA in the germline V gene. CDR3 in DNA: TGTGCCAGCAGCCCACGACAGGGGTCCCTAAGCTCACCCCTCCACTTT. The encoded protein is CASSPRQGSLSSPLHF.

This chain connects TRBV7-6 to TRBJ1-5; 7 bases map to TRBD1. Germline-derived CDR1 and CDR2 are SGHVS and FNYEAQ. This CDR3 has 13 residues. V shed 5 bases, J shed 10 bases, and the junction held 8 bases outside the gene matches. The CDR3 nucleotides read TGTGCCAGCAGCAACCAACAGGGGCACCCCCAGCATTTT. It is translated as CASSNQQGHPQHF. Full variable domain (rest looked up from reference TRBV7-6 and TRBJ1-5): GAGVSQSPRYKVTKRGQDVALRCDPISGHVSLYWYRQALGQGPEFLTYFNYEAQQDKSGLPNDRFSAERPEGSISTLTIQRTEQRDSAMYRCASSNQQGHPQHFGDGTRLSIL.

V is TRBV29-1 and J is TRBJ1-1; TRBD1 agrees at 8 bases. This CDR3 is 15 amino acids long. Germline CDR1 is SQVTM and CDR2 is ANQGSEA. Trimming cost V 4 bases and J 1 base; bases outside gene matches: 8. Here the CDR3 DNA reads TGCAGCGTTGCTGTGACAGGGGTCACGAACACTGAAGCTTTCTTT. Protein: CSVAVTGVTNTEAFF.